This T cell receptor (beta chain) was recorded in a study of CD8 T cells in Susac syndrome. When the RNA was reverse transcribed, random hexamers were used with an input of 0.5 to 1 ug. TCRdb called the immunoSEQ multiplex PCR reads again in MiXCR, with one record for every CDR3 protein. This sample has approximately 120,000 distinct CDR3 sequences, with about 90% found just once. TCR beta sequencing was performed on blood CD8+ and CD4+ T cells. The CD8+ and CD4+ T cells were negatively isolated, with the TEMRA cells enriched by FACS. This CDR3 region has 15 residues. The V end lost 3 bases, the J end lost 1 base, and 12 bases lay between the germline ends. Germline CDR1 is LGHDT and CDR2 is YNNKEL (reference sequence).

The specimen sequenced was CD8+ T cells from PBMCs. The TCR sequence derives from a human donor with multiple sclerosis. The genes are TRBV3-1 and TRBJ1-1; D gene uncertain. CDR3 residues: CASSQAETENTEAFF. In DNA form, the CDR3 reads TGTGCCAGCAGCCAGGCAGAGACGGAGAACACTGAAGCTTTCTTT.